These T cell receptor beta chains were read from a single sample in a study of control samples from healthy donors and cancer patients. Sequencing was performed with immunoSEQ multiplex PCR; in TCRdb, only in-frame clones are kept and a portion is missing. The sample holds 95,000 to 120,000 clones; approximately 80% are singletons and the top ten take roughly 6.5%. Sequencing was carried out using blood. The receptors derive from a man aged 18 to 30 in good health. Each CDR3 is given with its conserved first and last residue. Fields, in order: CDR3 protein, CDR3 DNA, D gene, clone size, J gene, V gene. A D gene is named only where the DNA matches it firmly. Clone sizes are given selectively: once, few, many, or a class where the clone is expanded.

CASSLKQRLSGNTIYF | TGTGCCAGCAGTTTGAAACAGCGCCTCTCTGGAAACACCATATATTTT | NA | NA | TRBJ1-3 | TRBV28
CASSSSSRLAGVTDTQYF | TGTGCCAGCAGCTCTAGTAGTAGGCTAGCGGGGGTCACAGATACGCAGTATTTT | TRBD2 | NA | TRBJ2-3 | TRBV6-2/TRBV6-3
CASSFAPTNYGYTF | TGTGCCAGCAGTTTCGCACCGACTAACTATGGCTACACCTTC | NA | many | TRBJ1-2 | TRBV28
CASSLLISQPQHF | TGTGCCAGCAGTTTATTGATTAGTCAGCCCCAGCATTTT | NA | once | TRBJ1-5 | TRBV27
CASSPRPTGLGYGYTF | TGTGCCAGCAGCCCTAGGCCGACAGGCCTAGGCTATGGCTACACCTTC | NA | NA | TRBJ1-2 | TRBV7-6
CASSFARWTGELFF | TGTGCCAGCAGTTTTGCGCGTTGGACCGGGGAGCTGTTTTTT | NA | NA | TRBJ2-2 | TRBV27
CASSPPTGLTQYF | TGTGCCAGCTCACCACCGACCGGGCTGACGCAGTATTTT | NA | NA | TRBJ2-3 | TRBV18
CASSSPARMDLAGLGRNEQFF | TGTGCCAGCAGTTCCCCCGCGAGGATGGATCTAGCGGGGTTAGGACGGAATGAGCAGTTCTTC | TRBD2 | once | TRBJ2-1 | TRBV27
CSVEDLRLPNYGYTF | TGCAGCGTTGAAGATCTTAGGCTTCCTAACTATGGCTACACCTTC | NA | NA | TRBJ1-2 | TRBV29-1
CASSEGLNTDTQYF | TGTGCCAGCAGTGAAGGACTCAACACAGATACGCAGTATTTT | NA | NA | TRBJ2-3 | TRBV2
CASSQGLHQETQYF | TGTGCCAGCAGCCAGGGACTCCACCAAGAGACCCAGTACTTC | NA | NA | TRBJ2-5 | TRBV5-6
CASRLVTGNGGYTF | TGTGCCAGCCGACTCGTGACAGGGAACGGTGGCTACACCTTC | TRBD1 | NA | TRBJ1-2 | TRBV3-1/TRBV3-2
CASSLASGRNPKLNYGYTF | TGTGCCAGCAGCTTAGCGTCGGGACGGAACCCTAAACTCAACTATGGCTACACCTTC | NA | NA | TRBJ1-2 | TRBV7-2
CASTIGTGGYNEQFF | TGTGCCAGTACTATAGGGACAGGGGGTTACAATGAGCAGTTCTTC | TRBD1 | NA | TRBJ2-1 | TRBV19
CASSLDPGANYGYTF | TGCGCCAGCAGCTTGGATCCGGGGGCCAACTATGGCTACACCTTC | NA | NA | TRBJ1-2 | TRBV5-1
CASVTRGPGELFF | TGTGCCAGCGTCACCAGGGGGCCCGGGGAGCTGTTTTTT | TRBD1 | NA | TRBJ2-2 | TRBV28
CASSESAGSQPQHF | TGTGCCAGCAGCGAATCGGCAGGGTCTCAGCCCCAGCATTTT | NA | NA | TRBJ1-5 | TRBV5-4
CATSSDPTDTQYF | TGTGCCACCAGCAGCGACCCGACAGATACGCAGTATTTT | NA | NA | TRBJ2-3 | TRBV15
CATSDLQSEKLFF | TGTGCCACCAGTGATTTGCAATCTGAAAAACTGTTTTTT | NA | NA | TRBJ1-4 | TRBV24-1
CASSSPGQPDTQYF | TGCGCCAGCAGCTCACCGGGACAGCCAGATACGCAGTATTTT | TRBD1 | NA | TRBJ2-3 | TRBV5-1
CASTTGTSGYNEQFF | TGTGCCAGCACCACCGGGACTAGCGGGTACAATGAGCAGTTCTTC | TRBD2 | NA | TRBJ2-1 | TRBV6-5
CASRSTSGELGEQFF | TGTGCCAGCAGGTCCACTAGCGGGGAGTTAGGTGAGCAGTTCTTC | TRBD2 | NA | TRBJ2-1 | TRBV27
CASSLDRGGNTIYF | TGCGCCAGCAGCTTGGACAGGGGTGGAAACACCATATATTTT | TRBD1 | NA | TRBJ1-3 | TRBV5-1
CASSQKDPNTGELFF | TGTGCCAGCAGCCAGAAAGACCCAAACACCGGGGAGCTGTTTTTT | NA | few | TRBJ2-2 | TRBV4-2
CASAKSGGTYNEQFF | TGTGCTAGTGCCAAAAGCGGGGGGACATACAATGAGCAGTTCTTC | TRBD2 | NA | TRBJ2-1 | TRBV12-5
CASRPTVSQPQHF | TGTGCCAGCAGACCGACAGTCTCCCAGCCCCAGCATTTT | NA | few | TRBJ1-5 | TRBV6-5
CASSLSVQGNEKLFF | TGTGCCAGCAGCTTGTCGGTCCAGGGAAATGAAAAACTGTTTTTT | NA | NA | TRBJ1-4 | TRBV5-5